These 27 T cell receptor beta chains share one sample of origin, sequenced in a study of blood T cell repertoires in COVID-19. Assay: immunoSEQ multiplex PCR; the TCRdb copy retains only in-frame clones and omits some. The data contain around 280,000 clones, 70% to 90% of them singletons. Sequenced sample: PBMCs or T cells enriched from blood (not recorded which). The source of these receptors is a woman aged 40 to 50 who had recovered from COVID-19.

The chain combines TRBV19 with TRBJ2-1, with 9 nucleotides matching TRBD2. Germline CDR1 is LNHDA and CDR2 is SQIVND (reference sequence). The CDR3 contains 13 residues. The trim removed 10 bases at V and 9 bases at J, leaving 10 bases unmatched. CDR3 region: CATGWGLAVEQFF. CDR3 in DNA: TGTGCCACAGGATGGGGACTAGCAGTTGAGCAGTTCTTC.

The J gene is TRBJ1-2, the V gene TRBV3-1 (or the pseudogene TRBV3-2); no clear D gene. With 0 bases removed from V and 8 bases from J, the gap between germline ends came to 13 bases. Germline V CDR1 and CDR2: LGHDT, YNNKEL (reference sequence). CDR3 length: 14 amino acids. The CDR3: CASSQDGGLEGYTF. As DNA, the CDR3 is TGTGCCAGCAGCCAAGATGGCGGTTTGGAGGGCTACACCTTC.

The rearrangement joins TRBV5-1 to TRBJ2-3; TRBD1 aligns across 7 bases. CDR3 length equals 15 residues. After removal of 4 bases from V and 1 base from J, the junction contained 6 bases not matched to a gene. Per germline, CDR1 SGHRS and CDR2 YFSETQ. This CDR3 reads CASSNPGQRTDTQYF. The CDR3 nucleotides read TGCGCCAGCAGCAATCCGGGACAGCGCACAGATACGCAGTATTTT.

The J gene is TRBJ2-1, the V gene TRBV28, with 11 bases lining up with TRBD2. Trimming at V came to 6 bases and at J to 3 bases, leaving 1 base not matched to a gene. Germline V gene data show CDR1 as MDHEN and CDR2 as SYDVKM. The CDR3 contains 14 residues. In nucleotides, the CDR3 is TGTGCCAGCAGACTAGCGGGAGACTACAATGAGCAGTTCTTC. Its protein product is CASRLAGDYNEQFF.

This clone was recorded only once. J is TRBJ2-1 and V is TRBV28; TRBD2 might be the D (5 bases). The ends were cut back, 9 bases at V and 15 bases at J, with 15 bases in the middle. This CDR3 has 10 amino acids. In germline, CDR1 is MDHEN, CDR2 SYDVKM. CDR3 bases: TGTGCCAGTACTAGGGTCCGGGGGTTCTTC. As protein: CASTRVRGFF.

The chain employs TRBV6-5 and TRBJ1-6, with TRBD1 as a possible D gene (5 bases). In germline, CDR1 is MNHEY, CDR2 SVGAGI. Deletions cut 0 bases from V and 7 bases from J, with 10 bases between. The CDR3 is 15 amino acids. The CDR3 coding sequence is TGTGCCAGCAGTTACTCGGGGGGTGGCAATTCACCCCTCCACTTT. Translation gives CASSYSGGGNSPLHF.

The table lists this clone with a count of one. The genes are TRBV21-1 and TRBJ1-5. TRBV21-1 has pseudogene status. The CDR3 sequence is 18 residues long. CDR3 sequence reads: CASSKEKSGVELFRPQHF. The CDR3 bases are TGTGCCAGCAGCAAAGAGAAATCGGGGGTTGAGCTATTTCGGCCCCAGCATTTT.

The chain uses TRBV28 and TRBJ2-1, with D possibly matching TRBD2 (6 bases). V gave up 6 bases and J gave up 2 bases, with 23 bases separating them. Germline V gives CDR1 MDHEN, CDR2 SYDVKM. There are 18 residues in the CDR3. The CDR3 region is CASSPGRRGKYPYNEQFF. The DNA of the CDR3 is TGTGCCAGCAGCCCGGGGAGGAGGGGAAAATACCCCTACAATGAGCAGTTCTTC. Full variable domain (missing parts from reference TRBV28 and TRBJ2-1): DVKVTQSSRYLVKRTGEKVFLECVQDMDHENMFWYRQDPGLGLRLIYFSYDVKMKEKGDIPEGYSVSREKKERFSLILESASTNQTSMYLCASSPGRRGKYPYNEQFFGPGTRLTVL.

This chain joins TRBV18 and TRBJ2-3; 8 nucleotides match TRBD2. J gave up 5 bases and V 3 bases, and 7 bases lay outside the gene matches. The germline V gene has CDR1 KGHSH and CDR2 LQKENI. The CDR3 consists of 15 residues. The DNA for the CDR3 is TGTGCCAGCTCACCTTGGCCAGCGGGAGTAGATACGCAGTATTTT. Protein product: CASSPWPAGVDTQYF. The full variable domain, with the rest looked up from reference TRBV18 and TRBJ2-3, is NAGVMQNPRHLVRRRGQEARLRCSPMKGHSHVYWYRQLPEEGLKFMVYLQKENIIDESGMPKERFSAEFPKEGPSILRIQQVVRGDSAAYFCASSPWPAGVDTQYFGPGTRLTVL.

This chain links TRBV5-1 with TRBJ2-5, with a possible D match to TRBD1 (5 bases). Looked up from germline, CDR1 is SGHRS and CDR2 is YFSETQ. Trimming took 2 bases from V and 0 from J, leaving 8 bases between them. The CDR3 extends over 14 amino acids. CDR3 sequence: CASSFQGNQETQYF. Written as DNA, the CDR3 is TGCGCCAGCAGCTTTCAGGGTAACCAAGAGACCCAGTACTTC. Combining the CDR3 with reference TRBV5-1 and TRBJ2-5 gives the whole variable domain KAGVTQTPRYLIKTRGQQVTLSCSPISGHRSVSWYQQTPGQGLQFLFEYFSETQRNKGNFPGRFSGRQFSNSRSEMNVSTLELGDSALYLCASSFQGNQETQYFGPGTRLLVL.

This rearrangement joins TRBV2 to TRBJ2-7; 10 positions agree with TRBD2. The CDR3 is 15 amino acids. CDR1 and CDR2 (germline): SNHLY, FYNNEI. Trimming at V came to 5 bases and at J to 5 bases, leaving 9 bases not matched to a gene. The CDR3: CASSLSSGRNNEQYF. DNA of the CDR3: TGTGCCAGCAGTTTGTCTAGCGGGAGAAACAACGAGCAGTACTTC.

The genes are TRBV28 and TRBJ2-5; perhaps TRBD2 as D (5 bases). CDR1 is MDHEN and CDR2 is SYDVKM in the germline V gene. Between the trimmed V and J ends, which lost 1 base and 2 bases, there was a span of 5 bases. The CDR3 length is 13 residues. The CDR3 loop is CASSLSGQETQYF. The CDR3 region has the DNA TGTGCCAGCAGTTTATCGGGACAAGAGACCCAGTACTTC.

This clone appeared a few times. The CDR3 here is CASSESWGGGYTF. CDR3 nucleotides: TGTGCCAGCAGTGAAAGCTGGGGGGGTGGCTACACCTTC. V gene TRBV6-1 combines with J gene TRBJ1-2, with a possible D match to TRBD1 (5 bases). There are 13 residues in the CDR3. In germline, CDR1 is MNHNS, CDR2 SASEGT. V lost 2 bases to trimming and J lost 7 bases, with 11 bases between them.

V gene TRBV27 combines with J gene TRBJ2-5; TRBD2 might be the D (5 bases). The length of the CDR3 is 14 residues. Per the germline V gene, CDR1 is MNHEY and CDR2 is SMNVEV (reference sequence). Trimming pared 4 bases from V and 0 bases from J, leaving 9 bases between. This CDR3 reads CASSSRLYQETQYF. In DNA, the CDR3 is TGTGCCAGCAGTTCCCGACTATACCAAGAGACCCAGTACTTC.

The V call is TRBV24-1, the J call TRBJ1-2; perhaps TRBD1 as D (5 bases). Germline lookup yields CDR1 KGHDR and CDR2 SFDVKD. Trimming took off 4 bases at V and 1 base at J, with 9 bases between the two ends. The length of the CDR3 is 14 residues. CDR3 protein: CATSEGGRNYGYTF. CDR3 DNA: TGTGCCACCAGTGAGGGGGGACGTAACTATGGCTACACCTTC.

The J gene is TRBJ2-7, the V gene TRBV2; no definite D call. CDR3 length equals 11 residues. Germline V gene data show CDR1 as SNHLY and CDR2 as FYNNEI. Trimming took off 2 bases at V and 3 bases at J, with 2 bases between the two ends. CDR3 nucleotides: TGTGCCAGCAGTGAACGCTACGAGCAGTACTTC. Translated, it gives CASSERYEQYF.

Points on this clone: At the DNA level, this CDR3 is encoded by other sequences in the same sample as well. The chain couples TRBV20-1 to TRBJ2-1; D is unclear. Germline V gene data show CDR1 as DFQATT and CDR2 as SNEGSKA (reference sequence). Trimming shortened V by 6 bases and J by 4 bases, and 7 bases separated the two germline ends. This CDR3 contains 11 residues. CDR3 nucleotide sequence: TGCAGTGCAAGACCGTACAATGAGCAGTTCTTC. This codes for CSARPYNEQFF.

V usage is TRBV27 and J usage is TRBJ1-1; 8 bases agree with TRBD1. Germline CDR1 reads MNHEY; CDR2 reads SMNVEV (reference sequence). Losses at the gene ends were 0 bases for V and 7 bases for J; bases not matched to a gene: 7. The CDR3 has 15 residues. CDR3 loop: CASSLSGQGTFEAFF. For the CDR3, the DNA is TGTGCCAGCAGTTTATCCGGACAGGGTACATTTGAAGCTTTCTTT.

This clone was seen a few times. The gene calls are TRBV6-5 and TRBJ2-5; 8 nucleotides match TRBD2. Trimming cost V 6 bases and J 5 bases; bases outside gene matches: 5. There are 13 residues in the CDR3. Looked up from germline, CDR1 is MNHEY and CDR2 is SVGAGI. CDR3 DNA: TGTGCCAGCAGATTAGCGGGGCGGGAGACCCAGTACTTC. Encoded protein: CASRLAGRETQYF.

This chain connects TRBV7-2 to TRBJ1-1, with 7 positions matching TRBD1. V trimming: 2 bases; J trimming: 5 bases; junction bases outside the gene matches: 11. Per the germline V gene, CDR1 is SGHTA and CDR2 is FQGNSA. This CDR3 region has 16 residues. The CDR3 protein is CASSLFLGGVGTEAFF. CDR3 sequence (DNA): TGTGCCAGCAGCTTATTTCTAGGGGGCGTAGGAACTGAAGCTTTCTTT.

This clone was observed a handful of times. This chain links TRBV4-2 with TRBJ2-7, with D maybe TRBD1 (6 bases). Trimming pared 4 bases from V and 4 bases from J, leaving 29 bases between. This CDR3 spans 19 amino acids. CDR1 is LGHNA and CDR2 is YNFKEQ in the germline V gene. CDR3 nucleotide sequence: TGTGCCAGCAGCCCTTCTGGGACAAGGGGAAGACTATCTCTGTACGAGCAGTACTTC. As protein: CASSPSGTRGRLSLYEQYF.

Comments on this clone: Its ends do not fully match the called genes, so a read error is possible. The CDR3 bases are TGTGCCAGCAGCTCCCCTGCTAGCTCCCTCTGTTGG. Translating it yields CASSSPASSLCW. V gene TRBV7-2 combines with J gene TRBJ2-7; a possible D gene is TRBD2 (5 bases). This CDR3 has 12 amino acids. Germline V CDR1 and CDR2: SGHTA, FQGNSA.

This clone was seen more than once but under ten times. The genes are TRBV12-3 or TRBV12-4 and TRBJ2-3; no definite D call. V lost 8 bases and J lost 5, with 11 bases in between. This CDR3 is 12 amino acids long. The CDR3 bases are TGTGCCAGCGGCGGCCCGGGAGATACGCAGTATTTT. Its translation: CASGGPGDTQYF.

J is TRBJ1-4 and V is TRBV27; 7 bases align to TRBD1. The V segment lost 5 bases and the J segment 13 bases; nucleotides outside the gene matches: 13. CDR3 length: 14 amino acids. Germline assignment: CDR1 MNHEY and CDR2 SMNVEV (reference sequence). CDR3 protein: CASSARQGSHGLFF. In nucleotides, the CDR3 is TGTGCCAGCAGTGCCCGACAGGGATCACACGGACTGTTTTTT.

This rearrangement joins TRBV7-2 to TRBJ1-6; TRBD1 is a possible D gene (5 bases). The germline CDR1 and CDR2 sequences are SGHTA and FQGNSA. The V gene lost 2 bases and the J gene lost 4 bases, with 18 bases spanning the gap. The CDR3 length is 18 residues. The DNA for the CDR3 is TGTGCCAGCAGCTTATATATGGCCGGGGGGGGTTATAATTCACCCCTCCACTTT. This sequence encodes CASSLYMAGGGYNSPLHF.

The rearrangement joins TRBV3-1 (or the pseudogene TRBV3-2) to TRBJ2-4; TRBD2 aligns across 13 bases. The junction had 8 bases not matched to a gene; V was cut back by 3 bases and J by 0 bases. Germline V gives CDR1 LGHDT, CDR2 YNNKEL (reference sequence). The CDR3 runs 19 residues. The CDR3 loop is CASSQFGTSGTKAKNIQYF. The DNA for the CDR3 is TGTGCCAGCAGCCAGTTCGGGACTAGCGGGACTAAAGCCAAAAACATTCAGTACTTC.

The chain links TRBV5-4 to TRBJ2-1; D is unclear. The CDR3 loop spans 13 amino acids. With 1 base removed from V and 5 bases from J, the gap between germline ends came to 7 bases. CDR1 and CDR2 (germline): SGHNT, YYREEE (reference sequence). DNA of the CDR3: TGTGCCAGCAGCTTGTTACACAACAATGAGCAGTTCTTC. Translating gives CASSLLHNNEQFF. Based on the CDR3 plus reference TRBV5-4 and TRBJ2-1, the full variable domain is ETGVTQSPTHLIKTRGQQVTLRCSSQSGHNTVSWYQQALGQGPQFIFQYYREEENGRGNFPPRFSGLQFPNYSSELNVNALELDDSALYLCASSLLHNNEQFFGPGTRLTVL.